A single sample is the source of the 20 T cell receptor beta chains below, sequenced in a study of blood T cells in healthy people across ages. Using a J-beta primer mix together with a sample-barcoded 5' primer, a second PCR was run for roughly 7 to 11 cycles. Using its own MiXCR run on the 5' RACE reads, TCRdb lists one record per CDR3 protein. The sample lists 2 million or so distinct CDR3 sequences, around half seen once, with around 2.1% in the top ten. The sequenced material came from blood. The source is a woman in her forties in good health.

CDR3 amino acids: CASSQMDRGTYEQYF. CDR3 DNA: TGCGCCAGCAGCCAAATGGACAGGGGTACCTACGAGCAGTACTTC. V is TRBV4-1 and J is TRBJ2-7; 9 bases align to TRBD1. Trimming removed 2 bases from V and 2 bases from J; junction bases left unmatched: 4. From germline, CDR1 is MGHRA and CDR2 YSYEKL. This CDR3 comprises 15 residues.

In this sample, this clonotype turned up a few times. The chain couples TRBV7-2 to TRBJ1-2; D call uncertain. V was pared by 6 bases and J by 2 bases, with 13 bases between. This CDR3 spans 14 amino acids. Germline V gene lookup returns CDR1 SGHTA and CDR2 FQGNSA. This chain's CDR3 is CASSVGSLNYGYTF. The CDR3 DNA reads TGTGCCAGCAGTGTCGGCAGCTTAAACTATGGCTACACCTTC. The full variable domain, completed using reference TRBV7-2 and TRBJ1-2, is GAGVSQSPSNKVTEKGKDVELRCDPISGHTALYWYRQSLGQGLEFLIYFQGNSAPDKSGLPSDRFSAERTGGSVSTLTIQRTQQEDSAVYLCASSVGSLNYGYTFGSGTRLTVV.

The rearrangement uses TRBV20-1 and TRBJ2-7; D is unresolved. The closer fit of TRBJ2-5 to the DNA end suggests the J call may be wrong. The CDR3 is 10 amino acids. Germline CDR1 reads DFQATT; CDR2 reads SNEGSKA (reference sequence). The CDR3 nucleotides are TGCAGTACTATTGGGGAGACCCAGTACTTC. Translating it yields CSTIGETQYF.

This chain connects TRBV11-3 to TRBJ2-5, with D possibly TRBD2 on 5 matching bases. Germline values: CDR1 SGHNT, CDR2 YENEEA. Trimming left V 1 base short and J 4 bases short, with 16 bases between. CDR3 length equals 16 residues. The CDR3 loop reads CASSLGTTGRGETQYF. In DNA, the CDR3 is TGTGCCAGCAGCTTAGGCACGACTGGACGGGGAGAGACCCAGTACTTC.

This clonotype was observed a few times. The V and J genes are TRBV20-1 and TRBJ2-4; D tentatively fits TRBD1 or TRBD2 (6 bases each). The J call could be wrong; TRBJ2-7 is a better fit for the DNA end. Germline V gene sequence: CDR1 DFQATT, CDR2 SNEGSKA (reference sequence). The length of the CDR3 is 14 residues. CDR3 loop: CSASRNLQGGEQYF. As DNA, the CDR3 is TGCAGTGCTAGTCGCAACCTACAGGGAGGCGAGCAGTACTTC.

The chain employs TRBV4-1 and TRBJ2-7, with a possible D match to TRBD2 (5 bases). Germline V gene sequence: CDR1 MGHRA, CDR2 YSYEKL. The V end lost 3 bases, the J end lost 4 bases, and 16 bases lay between the germline ends. CDR3 length: 15 amino acids. The CDR3 DNA is TGCGCCAGCAGCCATACGAGGGCGGGTAATTACGAGCAGTACTTC. Translating gives CASSHTRAGNYEQYF.

The chain carries TRBV5-1 and TRBJ2-3; 9 positions match TRBD1. The CDR3 totals 17 residues. Germline values: CDR1 SGHRS, CDR2 YFSETQ. The J segment lost 2 bases and the V segment lost 1 base, leaving 8 bases of the junction unmatched. As DNA, the CDR3 is TGCGCCAGCAGCTTGACCAGGGACAGGGTAAACACAGATACGCAGTATTTT. Its protein product is CASSLTRDRVNTDTQYF. The complete variable domain, with remaining parts taken from reference TRBV5-1 and TRBJ2-3, reads KAGVTQTPRYLIKTRGQQVTLSCSPISGHRSVSWYQQTPGQGLQFLFEYFSETQRNKGNFPGRFSGRQFSNSRSEMNVSTLELGDSALYLCASSLTRDRVNTDTQYFGPGTRLTVL.

This chain links TRBV20-1 with TRBJ2-7, with 13 bases lining up with TRBD2. V gave up 5 bases and J gave up 1 base; unmatched junction bases: 2. Germline V lookup: CDR1 DFQATT, CDR2 SNEGSKA (reference sequence). The CDR3 length is 14 residues. CDR3: CSAPTSGGSYEQYF. CDR3 nucleotide sequence: TGCAGTGCTCCGACTAGCGGGGGGTCCTACGAGCAGTACTTC.

This chain joins TRBV25-1 and TRBJ2-3; no definite D call. The CDR3 has 14 amino acids. Trimming removed 4 bases at V and 2 bases at J, with 10 bases between. Germline-derived CDR1 and CDR2 are MGHDK and SYGVNS. The CDR3 DNA sequence: TGTGCCAGCAGTGCCCTAAAAACCACAGATACGCAGTATTTT. Residues: CASSALKTTDTQYF.

The chain couples TRBV27 to TRBJ1-2; D is possibly TRBD1 (5 bases). V lost 5 bases and J lost 4, with 17 bases in between. The CDR3 extends over 15 amino acids. Germline V gene data show CDR1 as MNHEY and CDR2 as SMNVEV (reference sequence). The CDR3 is CASSKGAGTLYGYTF. In nucleotides, the CDR3 is TGTGCCAGCAGTAAAGGGGCAGGGACCCTCTATGGCTACACCTTC.

A remark on this clonotype: Relative to the germline gene, one junction end is altered; a read error may explain this. This chain links TRBV19 with TRBJ2-5, with D unclear. Germline V gene lookup returns CDR1 LNHDA and CDR2 SQIVND (reference sequence). There are 13 residues in the CDR3. The CDR3 region is CAGSIFPQETQYF. The CDR3 DNA follows: TGTGCCGGTAGTATTTTTCCCCAAGAGACCCAGTACTTC.

In its sample, this clonotype was seen a few times. The chain uses TRBV7-2 and TRBJ2-1, with D possibly TRBD1 on 6 matching bases. The CDR3 contains 14 residues. V was clipped by 0 bases and J by 9 bases, with 12 bases between them. Germline CDR1 and CDR2: SGHTA and FQGNSA. CDR3 loop: CASSLAGANREQFF. The CDR3, as DNA: TGTGCCAGCAGCTTAGCGGGGGCCAACCGTGAGCAGTTCTTC.

This clonotype turned up a few times. The V and J genes are TRBV10-3 and TRBJ2-7; TRBD1 matches 8 bases. After removal of 2 bases from V and 7 bases from J, the junction contained 7 bases not matched to a gene. The CDR3 contains 14 residues. In germline, CDR1 is ENHRY, CDR2 SYGVKD. CDR3: CAISETQGVDEQYF. The CDR3 nucleotides read TGTGCCATCAGTGAGACACAGGGGGTGGATGAGCAGTACTTC.

This clonotype was recorded once. The rearrangement links TRBV6-2 or TRBV6-3 to TRBJ2-7; a weak D match, TRBD1 (6 bases). The germline CDR1 and CDR2 sequences are MNHEY and SVGEGT. CDR3 length: 15 residues. V was trimmed by 7 bases and J by 4 bases, leaving 20 bases between them. CDR3 sequence: CASTFSDSGGYEQYF. The CDR3 DNA is TGTGCCAGCACATTTTCGGACAGTGGCGGTTACGAGCAGTACTTC.

In its sample, this clonotype was seen many times. This chain joins TRBV29-1 and TRBJ2-1; tentatively, D is TRBD1 (7 bases). The CDR3 has 13 amino acids. V was pared by 7 bases and J by 9 bases, with 19 bases between. Germline V gives CDR1 SQVTM, CDR2 ANQGSEA. CDR3 DNA sequence: TGCAGCGCCTTGACAGGGTTTAGCGGTGAGCAGTTCTTC. Amino acid sequence: CSALTGFSGEQFF.

This clonotype was seen a few times. This chain uses TRBV4-2 with TRBJ2-5; 7 nucleotides agree with TRBD2. V trimming: 0 bases; J trimming: 4 bases; junction bases outside the gene matches: 11. The CDR3 loop spans 17 amino acids. Germline CDR1 is LGHNA and CDR2 is YNFKEQ. The CDR3 region is CASSQDPPREGGETQYF. CDR3 DNA: TGTGCCAGCAGCCAAGATCCCCCCAGGGAGGGAGGAGAGACCCAGTACTTC.

The chain combines TRBV4-2 with TRBJ2-3; TRBD2 matches 16 bases. Germline V gives CDR1 LGHNA, CDR2 YNFKEQ. V gave up 5 bases and J gave up 2 bases; unmatched junction bases: 10. CDR3 size: 19 residues. The CDR3 sequence: CASSYTIGTSGGATDTQYF. The CDR3 DNA follows: TGTGCCAGCAGCTATACGATCGGGACTAGCGGGGGGGCCACAGATACGCAGTATTTT.

Only a few counts were recorded for this clonotype. The V and J genes are TRBV12-3 or TRBV12-4 and TRBJ2-4; TRBD2 agrees at 9 bases. With V trimmed by 6 bases and J by 13 bases, 7 bases remained unmatched. There are 12 residues in the CDR3. In DNA, the CDR3 is TGTGCCAGCAGGAGCGGGGGGTTGCTCCAGTACTTC. Its translation is CASRSGGLLQYF.

This clonotype appeared a single time. This chain connects TRBV12-3 or TRBV12-4 to TRBJ2-2; D is possibly TRBD2 (6 bases). V was cut by 5 bases and J by 6 bases, with 19 bases left in between. The CDR3 consists of 16 residues. This CDR3 is CASSALGGMEPGELFF. The DNA of the CDR3 is TGTGCCAGCAGTGCCCTTGGAGGGATGGAGCCCGGGGAGCTGTTTTTT.

The chain is built from TRBV10-3 and TRBJ2-3; D gene uncertain. V lost 10 bases, J lost 4 bases, and 15 bases lay in between. Looked up from germline, CDR1 is ENHRY and CDR2 is SYGVKD. The CDR3 totals 13 residues. For the CDR3, the DNA is TGTGCCAACAAGGCACCGGGCTCAGATACGCAGTATTTT. This codes for CANKAPGSDTQYF.